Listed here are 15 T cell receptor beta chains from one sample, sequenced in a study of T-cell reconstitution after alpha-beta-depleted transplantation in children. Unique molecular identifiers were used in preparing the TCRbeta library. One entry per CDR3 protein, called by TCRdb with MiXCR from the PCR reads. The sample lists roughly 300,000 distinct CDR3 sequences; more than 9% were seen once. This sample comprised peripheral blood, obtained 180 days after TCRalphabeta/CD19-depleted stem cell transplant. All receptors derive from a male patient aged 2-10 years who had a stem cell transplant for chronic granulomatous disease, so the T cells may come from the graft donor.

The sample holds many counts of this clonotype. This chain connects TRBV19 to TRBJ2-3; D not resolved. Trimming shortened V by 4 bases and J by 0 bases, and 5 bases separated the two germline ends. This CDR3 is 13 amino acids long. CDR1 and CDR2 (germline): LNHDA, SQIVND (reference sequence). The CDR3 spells CASSTTSTDTQYF. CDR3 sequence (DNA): TGTGCCAGTAGTACCACTAGCACAGATACGCAGTATTTT. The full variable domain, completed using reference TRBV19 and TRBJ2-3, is DGGITQSPKYLFRKEGQNVTLSCEQNLNHDAMYWYRQDPGQGLRLIYYSQIVNDFQKGDIAEGYSVSREKKESFPLTVTSAQKNPTAFYLCASSTTSTDTQYFGPGTRLTVL.

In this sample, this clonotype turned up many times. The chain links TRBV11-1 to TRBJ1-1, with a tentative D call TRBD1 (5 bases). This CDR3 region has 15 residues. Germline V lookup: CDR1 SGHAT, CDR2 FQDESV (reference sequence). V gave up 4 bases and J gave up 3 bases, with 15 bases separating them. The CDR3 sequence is CASSSPGLKYTEAFF. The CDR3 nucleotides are TGTGCCAGCAGCTCGCCGGGACTTAAGTACACTGAAGCTTTCTTT.

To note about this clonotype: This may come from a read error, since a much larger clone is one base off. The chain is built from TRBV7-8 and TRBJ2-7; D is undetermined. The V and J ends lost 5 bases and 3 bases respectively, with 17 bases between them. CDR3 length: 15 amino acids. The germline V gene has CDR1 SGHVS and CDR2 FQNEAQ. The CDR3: CASSLERVNFYEQYF. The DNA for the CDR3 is TGTGCCAGCAGCCTGGAAAGGGTCAATTTCTACGAGCAGTACTTC.

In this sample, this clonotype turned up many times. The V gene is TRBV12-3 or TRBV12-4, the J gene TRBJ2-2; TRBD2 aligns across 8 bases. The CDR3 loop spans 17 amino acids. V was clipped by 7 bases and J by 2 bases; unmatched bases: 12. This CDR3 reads CASIPAGALSNTGELFF. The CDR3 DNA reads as TGTGCCAGCATCCCAGCGGGGGCCCTAAGCAACACCGGGGAGCTGTTTTTT.

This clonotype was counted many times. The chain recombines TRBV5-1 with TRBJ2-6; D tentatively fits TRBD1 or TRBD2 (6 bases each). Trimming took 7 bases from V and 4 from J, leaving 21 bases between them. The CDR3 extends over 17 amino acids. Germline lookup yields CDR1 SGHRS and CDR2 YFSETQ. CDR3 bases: TGCGCCAGCGGAGACACAGGGACTCTCTTCGGGGCCAACGTCCTGACTTTC. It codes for CASGDTGTLFGANVLTF.

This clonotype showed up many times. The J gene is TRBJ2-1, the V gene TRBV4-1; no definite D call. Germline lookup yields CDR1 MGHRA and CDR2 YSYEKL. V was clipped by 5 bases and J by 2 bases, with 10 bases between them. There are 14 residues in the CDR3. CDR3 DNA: TGCGCCAGCAGCTTATATTCTACCTACAATGAGCAGTTCTTC. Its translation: CASSLYSTYNEQFF.

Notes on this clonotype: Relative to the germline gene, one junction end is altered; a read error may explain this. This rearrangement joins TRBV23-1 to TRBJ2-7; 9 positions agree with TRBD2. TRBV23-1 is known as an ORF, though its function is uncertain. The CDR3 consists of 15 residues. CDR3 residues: CASSQREASSYEQYF. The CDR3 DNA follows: TGTGCCAGCAGTCAGCGGGAGGCAAGCTCCTACGAGCAGTACTTC.

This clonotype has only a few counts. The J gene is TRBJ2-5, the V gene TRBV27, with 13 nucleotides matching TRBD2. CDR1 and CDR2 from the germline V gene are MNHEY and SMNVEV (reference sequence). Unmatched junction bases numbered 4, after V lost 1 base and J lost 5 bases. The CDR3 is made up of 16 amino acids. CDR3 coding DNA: TGTGCCAGCAGTTTATTACTAGCGGGAGGGTGGGAGACCCAGTACTTC. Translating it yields CASSLLLAGGWETQYF.

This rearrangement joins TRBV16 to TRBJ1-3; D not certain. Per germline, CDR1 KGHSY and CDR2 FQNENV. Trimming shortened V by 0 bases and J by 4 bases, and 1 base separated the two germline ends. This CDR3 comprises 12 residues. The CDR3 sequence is CASSQSGNTIYF. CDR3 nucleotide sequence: TGTGCCAGCAGCCAATCAGGAAACACCATATATTTT.

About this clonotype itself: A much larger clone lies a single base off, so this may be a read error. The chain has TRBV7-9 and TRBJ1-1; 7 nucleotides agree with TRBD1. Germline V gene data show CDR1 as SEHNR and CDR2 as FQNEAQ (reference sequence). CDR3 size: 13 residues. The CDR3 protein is CASTRGVNTEALF. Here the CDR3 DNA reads TGTGCCAGCACCAGGGGGGTGAACACTGAAGCTCTCTTT. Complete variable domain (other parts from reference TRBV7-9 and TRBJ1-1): DTGVSQNPRHKITKRGQNVTFRCDPISEHNRLYWYRQTLGQGPEFLTYFQNEAQLEKSRLLSDRFSAERPKGSFSTLEIQRTEQGDSAMYLCASTRGVNTEALFGQGTRLTVV.

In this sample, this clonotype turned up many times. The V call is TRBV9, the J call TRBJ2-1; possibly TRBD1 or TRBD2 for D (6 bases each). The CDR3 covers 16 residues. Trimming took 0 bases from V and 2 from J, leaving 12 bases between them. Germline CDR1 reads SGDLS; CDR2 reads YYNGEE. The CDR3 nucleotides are TGTGCCAGCAGCGTAGTGGGTCGGGGGCCCTACAATGAGCAGTTCTTC. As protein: CASSVVGRGPYNEQFF.

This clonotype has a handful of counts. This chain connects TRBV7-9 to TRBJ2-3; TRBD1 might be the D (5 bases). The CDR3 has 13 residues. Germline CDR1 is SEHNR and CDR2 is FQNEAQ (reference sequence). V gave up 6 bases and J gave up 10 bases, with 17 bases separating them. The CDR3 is CASSTKQAQAQYF. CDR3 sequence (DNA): TGTGCCAGCAGTACCAAACAGGCTCAGGCGCAGTATTTT.

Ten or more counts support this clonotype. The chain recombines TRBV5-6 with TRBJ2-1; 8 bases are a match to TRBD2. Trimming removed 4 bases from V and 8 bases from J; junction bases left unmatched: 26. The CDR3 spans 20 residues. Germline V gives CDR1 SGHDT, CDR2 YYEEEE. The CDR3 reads CASSNRLTGGPVVSTDEQFF. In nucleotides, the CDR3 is TGTGCCAGCAGCAACCGTTTAACGGGAGGGCCGGTGGTATCGACAGATGAGCAGTTCTTC.

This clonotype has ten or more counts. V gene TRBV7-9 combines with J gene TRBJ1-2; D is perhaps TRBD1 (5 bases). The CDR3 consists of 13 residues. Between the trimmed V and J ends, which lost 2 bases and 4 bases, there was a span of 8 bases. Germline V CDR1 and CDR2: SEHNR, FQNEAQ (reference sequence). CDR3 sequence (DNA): TGTGCCAGCAGCTTAAGTCAGGGCTATGGCTACACCTTC. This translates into CASSLSQGYGYTF.

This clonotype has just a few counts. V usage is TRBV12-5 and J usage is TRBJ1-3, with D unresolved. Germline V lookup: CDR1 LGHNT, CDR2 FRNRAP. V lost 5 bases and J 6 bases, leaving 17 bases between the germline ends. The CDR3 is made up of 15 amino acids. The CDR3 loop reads CASGTSDLWANTIYF. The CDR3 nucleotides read TGTGCTAGTGGTACCTCGGACCTGTGGGCAAACACCATATATTTT. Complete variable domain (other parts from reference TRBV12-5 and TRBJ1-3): DARVTQTPRHKVTEMGQEVTMRCQPILGHNTVFWYRQTMMQGLELLAYFRNRAPLDDSGMPKDRFSAEMPDATLATLKIQPSEPRDSAVYFCASGTSDLWANTIYFGEGSWLTVV.